A single sample is the source of the 25 T cell receptor beta chains below, sequenced in a study of blood T cell repertoires in COVID-19. The repertoire was sequenced with immunoSEQ multiplex PCR; TCRdb's copy has only in-frame clones and lacks some. The sample has 100,000 to 150,000 clones, roughly 88% seen once. Sequencing was carried out using peripheral blood. Source of these receptors: a man aged 45-65 years with acute or convalescent COVID-19.

The rearrangement uses TRBV2 and TRBJ1-5; 9 bases line up with TRBD1. This CDR3 has 13 amino acids. CDR1 is SNHLY and CDR2 is FYNNEI in the germline V gene. The J segment lost 5 bases and the V segment lost 5 bases, leaving 1 base of the junction unmatched. The CDR3 protein is CASSWTGDQPQHF. The DNA for the CDR3 is TGTGCCAGCAGTTGGACAGGGGATCAGCCCCAGCATTTT.

The V and J genes are TRBV6-1 and TRBJ2-1; unclear D gene. V was clipped by 2 bases and J by 9 bases, with 14 bases between them. Germline-derived CDR1 and CDR2 are MNHNS and SASEGT. CDR3 length: 14 amino acids. This chain's CDR3 is CASSETRVQSEQFF. CDR3 bases: TGTGCCAGCAGTGAAACTCGGGTTCAGAGTGAGCAGTTCTTC.

The chain joins TRBV7-8 to TRBJ2-7, with 8 bases identical to TRBD1. CDR1 is SGHVS, CDR2 FQNEAQ, per germline. Trimming cost V 3 bases and J 5 bases; bases outside gene matches: 9. The CDR3 is 15 residues long. CDR3 coding DNA: TGTGCCAGCAGCTTCTCTTGGGGCAGGGGGCACGAGCAGTACTTC. Translation: CASSFSWGRGHEQYF.

This chain joins TRBV14 and TRBJ2-1, with D possibly being TRBD1 (5 bases). The CDR3 length is 18 residues. Trimming removed 4 bases at V and 1 base at J, with 20 bases between. Looked up from germline, CDR1 is SGHDN and CDR2 is FVKESK. CDR3 bases: TGTGCCAGCAGCCGCTTCAGGATGACAGCTCTTTCCTACAATGAGCAGTTCTTC. Translation: CASSRFRMTALSYNEQFF.

This chain connects TRBV27 to TRBJ1-1; D perhaps matches TRBD1 (5 bases). Germline V CDR1 and CDR2: MNHEY, SMNVEV (reference sequence). CDR3 length: 13 residues. Trimming stripped 6 bases from V and 0 bases from J, with 8 bases between. In nucleotides, the CDR3 is TGTGCCAGCAGCAGGGACTTGAACACTGAAGCTTTCTTT. The encoded protein is CASSRDLNTEAFF.

The chain couples TRBV2 to TRBJ1-2; possibly TRBD1 for D (6 bases). The CDR3 covers 14 residues. V lost 6 bases to trimming and J lost 8 bases, with 19 bases between them. The V gene's germline CDR1 is SNHLY and CDR2 FYNNEI. The CDR3 loop reads CASSPNPQGIGYTF. CDR3 nucleotide sequence: TGTGCCAGCAGCCCCAACCCCCAGGGGATCGGCTACACCTTC.

The rearrangement links TRBV2 to TRBJ2-1; D is perhaps TRBD2 (7 bases). Trimming stripped 7 bases from V and 10 bases from J, with 20 bases between. The CDR3 has 14 amino acids. Germline CDR1 and CDR2: SNHLY and FYNNEI. The DNA of the CDR3 is TGTGCCAGCATCCAGGGGAGGGGGTTGATGGAGCAGTTCTTC. It codes for CASIQGRGLMEQFF.

The chain combines TRBV19 with TRBJ2-5, with 7 bases fitting TRBD2. Germline V gene lookup returns CDR1 LNHDA and CDR2 SQIVND (reference sequence). CDR3 length: 13 amino acids. Losses at the gene ends were 4 bases for V and 2 bases for J; bases not matched to a gene: 1. The CDR3 region is CASSTGLQETQYF. The CDR3 coding sequence is TGTGCCAGTAGTACGGGACTACAAGAGACCCAGTACTTC.

This clone was counted once. The rearrangement joins TRBV27 to TRBJ1-3; no clear D gene. Trimming stripped 3 bases from V and 3 bases from J, with 6 bases between. Germline V CDR1 and CDR2: MNHEY, SMNVEV (reference sequence). This CDR3 region has 13 residues. The CDR3 bases are TGTGCCAGCAGTTTCAGGCTTGGAAACACCATATATTTT. It is translated as CASSFRLGNTIYF.

The chain links TRBV5-1 to TRBJ2-5; 7 bases match TRBD2. V was pared by 0 bases and J by 4 bases, with 6 bases of the junction left unmatched. Germline V CDR1 and CDR2: SGHRS, YFSETQ. CDR3 length: 15 residues. The CDR3 DNA sequence: TGCGCCAGCAGCTTGGGTGCGGGAGCAGGAGAGACCCAGTACTTC. Translated, it gives CASSLGAGAGETQYF.

In this sample, this clone turned up once. The chain recombines TRBV10-1 with TRBJ2-7; no clear D gene. V dropped 2 bases and J dropped 2 bases, with 7 bases sitting between them. The CDR3 has 13 residues. Germline CDR1 WNHNN, CDR2 SYGVQD (reference sequence). CDR3 protein: CASSENGAYEQYF. The CDR3 nucleotides are TGCGCCAGCAGTGAGAACGGAGCCTACGAGCAGTACTTC.

The rearrangement links TRBV12-5 to TRBJ2-2, with 12 bases aligning to TRBD2. Germline CDR1 LGHNT, CDR2 FRNRAP. V shed 3 bases, J shed 4 bases, and the junction held 6 bases outside the gene matches. The CDR3 covers 17 residues. CDR3 nucleotide sequence: TGTGCTAGTGGTTTCCCTAGCGGGAGGGGGGGCACCGGGGAGCTGTTTTTT. Protein sequence: CASGFPSGRGGTGELFF.

This clone has just one count. The chain has TRBV14 and TRBJ2-7, with 9 nucleotides matching TRBD2. This CDR3 has 19 residues. The V segment lost 2 bases and the J segment 4 bases; nucleotides outside the gene matches: 18. Germline V gives CDR1 SGHDN, CDR2 FVKESK. DNA of the CDR3: TGTGCCAGCAGCCAAAGGGGGCTAGCGGGGCCTTGGGATAATTACGAGCAGTACTTC. Amino acid sequence: CASSQRGLAGPWDNYEQYF.

The gene calls are TRBV30 and TRBJ1-2; maybe TRBD1 (5 bases). This CDR3 is 12 amino acids long. V lost 0 bases and J 6 bases, leaving 8 bases between the germline ends. Germline loops: CDR1 GTSNPN, CDR2 SVGIG (reference sequence). DNA of the CDR3: TGTGCCTGGAGTGTAACAGGACATGGCTACACCTTC. This sequence encodes CAWSVTGHGYTF.

This clone was seen once. The chain links TRBV5-4 to TRBJ2-5; TRBD2 is a possible D gene (5 bases). Between the trimmed V and J ends, which lost 2 bases and 5 bases, there was a span of 13 bases. The CDR3 covers 14 residues. CDR1 and CDR2 from the germline V gene are SGHNT and YYREEE (reference sequence). CDR3 nucleotides: TGTGCCAGCAGCTTAACCGGGAACGTGGAGACCCAGTACTTC. It yields the protein CASSLTGNVETQYF. The whole variable domain, remainder taken from reference TRBV5-4 and TRBJ2-5, is ETGVTQSPTHLIKTRGQQVTLRCSSQSGHNTVSWYQQALGQGPQFIFQYYREEENGRGNFPPRFSGLQFPNYSSELNVNALELDDSALYLCASSLTGNVETQYFGPGTRLLVL.

The gene calls are TRBV20-1 and TRBJ2-4; D may be TRBD1 (6 bases). Germline loops: CDR1 DFQATT, CDR2 SNEGSKA (reference sequence). The CDR3 consists of 11 residues. V was clipped by 5 bases and J by 6 bases, with 8 bases between them. The CDR3 loop is CSALTGNIQYF. The CDR3 nucleotides read TGCAGTGCTCTGACAGGAAACATTCAGTACTTC.

The chain uses TRBV18 and TRBJ1-1, with D perhaps TRBD1 (5 bases). V lost 6 bases to trimming and J lost 2 bases, with 10 bases between them. The CDR3 loop spans 13 amino acids. The germline V gene has CDR1 KGHSH and CDR2 LQKENI. The CDR3 loop is CASSDSLNTEAFF. The CDR3 nucleotides read TGTGCCAGCTCTGACAGTCTTAACACTGAAGCTTTCTTT. Based on the CDR3 plus reference TRBV18 and TRBJ1-1, the full variable domain is NAGVMQNPRHLVRRRGQEARLRCSPMKGHSHVYWYRQLPEEGLKFMVYLQKENIIDESGMPKERFSAEFPKEGPSILRIQQVVRGDSAAYFCASSDSLNTEAFFGQGTRLTVV.

A single count supports this clone. The chain combines TRBV19 with TRBJ1-3; 9 positions match TRBD1. Trimming removed 3 bases from V and 1 base from J; junction bases left unmatched: 1. The CDR3 length is 15 residues. CDR1 and CDR2 from the germline V gene are LNHDA and SQIVND (reference sequence). For the CDR3, the DNA is TGTGCCAGTAGTATCGGGACAGGGTCTGGAAACACCATATATTTT. It yields the protein CASSIGTGSGNTIYF.

This chain connects TRBV7-2 to TRBJ1-5; a possible D gene is TRBD1 (6 bases). Per the germline V gene, CDR1 is SGHTA and CDR2 is FQGNSA. Trimming stripped 3 bases from V and 7 bases from J, with 10 bases between. This CDR3 region has 13 residues. CDR3 residues: CASSFTGNQPQHF. The DNA of the CDR3 is TGTGCCAGCAGCTTTACAGGGAACCAGCCCCAGCATTTT.

The chain employs TRBV6-2 or TRBV6-3 and TRBJ1-1; D ambiguous. The CDR3 is 16 residues long. Germline assignment: CDR1 MNHEY and CDR2 SVGEGT. The V and J ends lost 6 bases and 1 base respectively, with 18 bases between them. CDR3 protein: CASSRLEARQNTEAFF. For the CDR3, the DNA is TGTGCCAGCAGCCGACTCGAGGCGCGTCAGAACACTGAAGCTTTCTTT.

Written as DNA, the CDR3 is TGTGCCAGCAGTAACCGACAGGGGAACACCGGGGAGCTGTTTTTT. Translation: CASSNRQGNTGELFF. The chain uses TRBV7-8 and TRBJ2-2; 7 bases are shared with TRBD1. V lost 6 bases, J lost 1 base, and 5 bases stayed unmatched. Germline CDR1 and CDR2: SGHVS and FQNEAQ. This CDR3 is built from 15 residues.

The chain links TRBV5-4 to TRBJ2-5; TRBD2 might be the D (5 bases). Per germline, CDR1 SGHNT and CDR2 YYREEE (reference sequence). This CDR3 contains 16 residues. The V and J ends lost 0 bases and 5 bases respectively, with 17 bases between them. The CDR3 sequence: CASSLVSGGVRETQYF. The CDR3 DNA reads as TGTGCCAGCAGCTTGGTGTCTGGAGGAGTCCGGGAGACCCAGTACTTC.

The rearrangement links TRBV5-1 to TRBJ2-2; perhaps TRBD1 as D (6 bases). Germline V lookup: CDR1 SGHRS, CDR2 YFSETQ. Trimming pared 9 bases from V and 1 base from J, leaving 7 bases between. The length of the CDR3 is 12 residues. The chain's CDR3 is CATTGNTGELFF. CDR3 nucleotide sequence: TGCGCCACGACAGGGAACACCGGGGAGCTGTTTTTT.

The chain uses TRBV23-1 and TRBJ2-7, with 14 bases that match TRBD2. TRBV23-1 is recorded as an ORF, its role being uncertain. This CDR3 has 15 residues. The trim removed 8 bases at V and 7 bases at J, leaving 10 bases unmatched. The CDR3 region has the DNA TGCGCCAGCTGCTCCGGGACTAGCGGGAGTAGTGAGCAGTACTTC. As protein: CASCSGTSGSSEQYF.

V usage is TRBV5-4 and J usage is TRBJ2-5; D is undetermined. The V end was cut by 1 base, the J end by 5 bases, with 9 bases between. Looked up from germline, CDR1 is SGHNT and CDR2 is YYREEE (reference sequence). CDR3 size: 13 residues. CDR3 residues: CASSLLLSETQYF. The CDR3 coding sequence is TGTGCCAGCAGCTTGCTCCTCTCGGAGACCCAGTACTTC.